This T cell receptor beta chain was recovered during a study of blood T cells in healthy people across ages. Turning to the study itself: About one barcoded beta molecule per two T cells was the capture yield of template switching.

This clonotype has only a few counts. The authors ran a second PCR of about 7 to 11 cycles using a sample-barcoded 5' primer and a J-beta primer mix. TCRdb reprocessed the 5' RACE reads with MiXCR, giving one entry per CDR3 protein. In the table there are about 680,000 distinct CDR3 sequences, around 45% of which are singletons. Sequencing was done on a sample of blood. The sequence was obtained from a woman aged 55-70 years in good health.

The CDR3 spells CSARAGRGDTQYF. The CDR3 DNA reads TGCAGTGCTAGAGCCGGGAGAGGAGATACGCAGTATTTT. The rearrangement joins TRBV20-1 to TRBJ2-3; the D gene is possibly TRBD2 (6 bases). Germline V lookup: CDR1 DFQATT, CDR2 SNEGSKA (reference sequence). The CDR3 consists of 13 residues. V was cut by 1 base and J by 5 bases, with 10 bases left in between.